Presented here are 17 T cell receptor beta chains from one specimen sequenced in a study of blood T cells in healthy people across ages. Primers used in a second PCR of about 6 to 11 cycles were a sample-barcoded 5' primer and a J-beta primer mix. Each CDR3 protein gets one entry after TCRdb re-called the 5' RACE reads with MiXCR. The sample consists of approximately 600,000 distinct CDR3 sequences, roughly 53% of them appearing once. Sequences were obtained from blood. All receptors derive from a man in his 60s in good health.

This clonotype was seen only a few times. This chain links TRBV6-6 with TRBJ1-2; D gene ambiguous. Trimming removed 8 bases from V and 2 bases from J, with 15 bases in between. The CDR3 covers 14 residues. Germline CDR1 is MNHNY and CDR2 is SVGAGI (reference sequence). The CDR3 coding sequence is TGTGCCAGCCAGTTACCGGGCGGAAACTATGGCTACACCTTC. Protein product: CASQLPGGNYGYTF.

The chain combines TRBV5-1 with TRBJ2-1; 10 nucleotides align to TRBD1. The CDR3 sequence is 17 residues long. Per germline, CDR1 SGHRS and CDR2 YFSETQ. Germline trimming cut 4 bases from V and 6 bases from J; bases unmatched to any gene: 13. Here the CDR3 reads CASSPGSGTGDFNEQFF. CDR3 DNA sequence: TGCGCCAGCAGCCCTGGGTCCGGGACAGGGGATTTCAATGAGCAGTTCTTC.

Only a few counts were recorded for this clonotype. The chain links TRBV27 to TRBJ2-6; possible D gene TRBD1, 6 bases. The V gene lost 6 bases and the J gene lost 0 bases, with 12 bases spanning the gap. This CDR3 comprises 16 residues. Germline V gives CDR1 MNHEY, CDR2 SMNVEV (reference sequence). CDR3 region: CASRGATGSGANVLTF. As DNA, the CDR3 is TGTGCCAGCAGGGGGGCAACGGGCTCTGGGGCCAACGTCCTGACTTTC.

In its sample, this clonotype was seen once. This chain uses TRBV24-1 with TRBJ2-7; TRBD1 aligns across 7 bases. Germline assignment: CDR1 KGHDR and CDR2 SFDVKD. The CDR3 has 15 residues. V was pared by 9 bases and J by 0 bases, with 10 bases of the junction left unmatched. CDR3 sequence reads: CATLGTVQSSYEQYF. The CDR3 coding sequence is TGTGCCACCTTAGGGACAGTTCAAAGCTCCTACGAGCAGTACTTC.

This clonotype has a handful of counts. The gene calls are TRBV10-2 and TRBJ1-6, with D unresolved. The CDR3 is 12 amino acids. Germline V gene sequence: CDR1 WSHSY, CDR2 SAAADI. Trimming stripped 6 bases from V and 7 bases from J, with 7 bases between. The CDR3 protein is CASRVGNSPLHF. The CDR3 bases are TGCGCCAGCAGGGTAGGAAATTCACCCCTCCACTTT.

This clonotype was seen many times. A read error may be the cause here, since a much bigger clone is one base away. This chain links TRBV12-3 or TRBV12-4 with TRBJ2-2, with TRBD2 matching over 14 bases. The CDR3 runs 18 residues. With 5 bases clipped from V and 3 bases from J, the junction kept 8 bases outside the gene matches. The CDR3 DNA reads TGTGCCAGCAGTCCCGGGACTAGCGGGGGAGCGGACACCGGGGAGCTGTTTTTT. It is translated as CASSPGTSGGADTGELFF.

V is TRBV6-6 and J is TRBJ2-7; maybe TRBD1 (7 bases). The V and J ends lost 7 bases and 0 bases respectively, with 13 bases between them. Germline V gene sequence: CDR1 MNHNY, CDR2 SVGAGI (reference sequence). The CDR3 is 14 amino acids. The CDR3 DNA is TGTGCCAGCACCCGGGGGACAGCCTCCTACGAGCAGTACTTC. This sequence encodes CASTRGTASYEQYF.

The V gene is TRBV10-2, the J gene TRBJ2-3; D may be TRBD2 (5 bases). Germline V gene sequence: CDR1 WSHSY, CDR2 SAAADI. The CDR3 runs 13 residues. V lost 0 bases and J lost 5, with 6 bases in between. The chain's CDR3 is CASSESGKDTQYF. The CDR3 bases are TGCGCCAGCAGTGAGTCCGGGAAAGATACGCAGTATTTT.

This clonotype has only a few counts. V is TRBV28 and J is TRBJ1-2, with 7 positions matching TRBD1. The CDR3 spans 14 residues. The germline V gene has CDR1 MDHEN and CDR2 SYDVKM. Germline trimming cut 4 bases from V and 3 bases from J; bases unmatched to any gene: 5. CDR3: CASSSTDRDYGYTF. The CDR3 region has the DNA TGTGCCAGCAGTTCTACAGACAGGGACTATGGCTACACCTTC.

This clonotype was counted a single time. The rearrangement joins TRBV5-5 to TRBJ2-7; TRBD2 might be the D (5 bases). This CDR3 has 15 residues. From germline, CDR1 is SGHKS and CDR2 YYEKEE (reference sequence). Trimming removed 4 bases at V and 3 bases at J, with 17 bases between. The CDR3 loop is CASSSTDGEGYEQYF. Here the CDR3 DNA reads TGTGCCAGCAGCAGCACCGACGGAGAGGGCTACGAGCAGTACTTC.

This chain uses TRBV2 with TRBJ2-2; D is perhaps TRBD2 (6 bases). CDR3 length equals 14 residues. Germline CDR1 and CDR2: SNHLY and FYNNEI. Trimming took off 8 bases at V and 2 bases at J, with 12 bases between the two ends. The CDR3 bases are TGTGCCAGCGCGAGGACTATAAACACCGGGGAGCTGTTTTTT. As protein: CASARTINTGELFF.

V and J are TRBV12-5 and TRBJ2-5; 7 positions match TRBD1. Germline CDR1 and CDR2: LGHNT and FRNRAP. The CDR3 covers 14 residues. V gave up 6 bases and J gave up 3 bases; unmatched junction bases: 7. CDR3 sequence: CASGSYTGEETQYF. The CDR3 DNA follows: TGTGCTAGTGGCTCCTATACAGGGGAAGAGACCCAGTACTTC.

V and J are TRBV5-1 and TRBJ1-1, with D possibly being TRBD1 (6 bases). The CDR3 is 16 residues long. V gave up 4 bases and J gave up 0 bases, with 16 bases separating them. CDR1 is SGHRS, CDR2 YFSETQ, per germline. The CDR3 DNA reads as TGCGCCAGCAGCCCCACTCAGACAGGCATGAACACTGAAGCTTTCTTT. Its protein product is CASSPTQTGMNTEAFF.

This clonotype occurred a few times. The chain has TRBV9 and TRBJ1-6; D perhaps matches TRBD1 (6 bases). This CDR3 contains 15 residues. Trimming removed 0 bases from V and 7 bases from J, with 11 bases in between. The germline V gene has CDR1 SGDLS and CDR2 YYNGEE. The CDR3 bases are TGTGCCAGCAGCGTAGCTGCAGGGGTGAATTCACCCCTCCACTTT. It yields the protein CASSVAAGVNSPLHF.

This clonotype is a singleton in its sample. The rearrangement links TRBV11-2 to TRBJ1-6; no clear D gene. V gave up 5 bases and J gave up 6 bases, with 8 bases separating them. The germline gives CDR1 SGHAT, CDR2 FQNNGV. The CDR3 runs 13 residues. The CDR3, as DNA: TGTGCCAGCAGCATGAGGAGTAATTCACCCCTCCACTTT. The encoded protein is CASSMRSNSPLHF.

The chain uses TRBV3-1 and TRBJ2-4; D may be TRBD1 or TRBD2 (5 bases each). Trimming took 1 base from V and 4 from J, leaving 17 bases between them. Germline V gene lookup returns CDR1 LGHDT and CDR2 YNNKEL (reference sequence). The CDR3 is made up of 17 amino acids. DNA for the CDR3: TGTGCCAGCAGCCAAGTCTGGTCAGGGAGTTCAAAAAACATTCAGTACTTC. It codes for CASSQVWSGSSKNIQYF.

This clonotype was counted between two and nine times. The V call is TRBV2, the J call TRBJ2-4; D perhaps matches TRBD1 (6 bases). The V end was cut by 6 bases, the J end by 0 bases, with 12 bases between. The CDR3 is 15 residues long. Per the germline V gene, CDR1 is SNHLY and CDR2 is FYNNEI. CDR3 amino acids: CASRKDRLAKNIQYF. CDR3 bases: TGTGCCAGCAGAAAGGACAGACTAGCCAAAAACATTCAGTACTTC.